This record covers a single T cell receptor beta chain. What it binds is unknown. The entry originates in a study of T cells in Graves' hyperthyroidism and ophthalmopathy. General study findings and limits: Most clonotypes expanded in the thyroid (above 0.001) were also present in blood. Ophthalmopathy prediction by the model preceded onset by a median approximately 6.1 months.

TCR beta CDR3 regions were amplified from RNA transcripts. The HTBI primer set was used in a first-round RT-PCR of the TCR CDR3. Each CDR3 protein gets one entry after TCRdb re-called the multiplex PCR reads with MiXCR. This repertoire shows 480,000 or so distinct CDR3 sequences, 46% found once; its top ten account for roughly 45%. V lost 1 base to trimming and J lost 7 bases; unmatched junction nucleotides: 12. CDR1 is SQVTM and CDR2 is ANQGSEA in the germline V gene. This CDR3 contains 15 residues. Not enrolled were patients with uncontrolled infection, other autoimmune disease, pregnancy or lactation.

The sequence was obtained from an adult woman with Graves' disease, either hyperthyroidism or ophthalmopathy (not recorded which). The chain has TRBV29-1 and TRBJ2-7; TRBD1 matches at 8 bases. The sample taken for sequencing was peripheral blood or thyroid tissue (not recorded which). The CDR3 loop reads CSVEVSGQGFSEQYF. In DNA form, the CDR3 reads TGCAGCGTTGAAGTTAGCGGACAGGGTTTTAGTGAGCAGTACTTC.